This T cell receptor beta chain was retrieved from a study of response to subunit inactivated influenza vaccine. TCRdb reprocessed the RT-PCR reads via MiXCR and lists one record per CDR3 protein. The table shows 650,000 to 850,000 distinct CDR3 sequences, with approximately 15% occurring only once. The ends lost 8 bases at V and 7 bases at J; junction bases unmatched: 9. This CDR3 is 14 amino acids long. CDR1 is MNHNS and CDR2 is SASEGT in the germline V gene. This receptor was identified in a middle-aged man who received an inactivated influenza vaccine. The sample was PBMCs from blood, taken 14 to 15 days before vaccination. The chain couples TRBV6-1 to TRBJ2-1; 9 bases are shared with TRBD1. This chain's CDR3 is CASGRDRELNEQFF. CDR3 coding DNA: TGTGCCAGCGGCCGGGACAGGGAATTGAATGAGCAGTTCTTC.